Described below is a single T cell receptor (beta chain) sequence and its context. This sample was taken from a study of technical replicates of blood from a handful of donors. V shed 5 bases and J shed 2 bases, with 9 bases lying between them. CDR3 length: 13 amino acids. In germline, CDR1 is MNHEY, CDR2 SVGAGI. Sequencing was performed with immunoSEQ multiplex PCR; in TCRdb, only in-frame clones are kept and a portion is missing. The sample yields around 50,000 clones, 94% seen once. This chain uses TRBV6-5 with TRBJ1-2; D remains ambiguous. The sample comprised T cells isolated from PBMCs. The receptor's source is a human donor in good health. The CDR3 sequence is CASSRERNYGYTF. CDR3 in DNA: TGTGCCAGCAGTCGTGAGAGGAACTATGGCTACACCTTC.